These 5 T cell receptor beta chains came from one sample sequenced in a study of T-cell memory formation after mild COVID-19. MiXCR, applied by TCRdb to the 5' RACE reads, yields one record per CDR3 protein. The profile shows some 250,000 distinct CDR3 sequences, around 17% of them singletons. The specimen sequenced was PBMCs or a T cell subset sorted from them (not recorded which). Receptor source: a man aged 18 to 30 who had mild COVID-19 (a few samples of this study predate the infection). Cell type and time point are not known.

This clonotype was seen only a few times. This rearrangement joins TRBV4-2 to TRBJ2-3, with 7 bases matching TRBD2. The CDR3 is made up of 15 amino acids. Per germline, CDR1 LGHNA and CDR2 YNFKEQ. Trimming at V came to 0 bases and at J to 6 bases, leaving 6 bases not matched to a gene. CDR3 DNA: TGTGCCAGCAGCCAAGACCGGGGGGTGGCTGATACGCAGTATTTT. This codes for CASSQDRGVADTQYF.

The rearrangement joins TRBV5-1 to TRBJ2-3; D could derive from TRBD1 or TRBD2 (5 bases each). V was clipped by 2 bases and J by 8 bases, with 9 bases between them. CDR3 length: 12 residues. Germline V gives CDR1 SGHRS, CDR2 YFSETQ. This CDR3 reads CASSFDGGTQYF. The DNA of the CDR3 is TGCGCCAGCAGCTTCGATGGGGGTACGCAGTATTTT.

The rearrangement uses TRBV5-1 and TRBJ2-1; D is ambiguous. Between the trimmed V and J ends, which lost 2 bases and 9 bases, there was a span of 9 bases. This CDR3 comprises 12 residues. CDR1 SGHRS and CDR2 YFSETQ come from the germline V gene. CDR3 loop: CASSFGLSEQFF. In DNA form, the CDR3 reads TGCGCCAGCAGCTTTGGGCTGTCTGAGCAGTTCTTC.

This clonotype has a handful of counts. This chain joins TRBV5-1 and TRBJ1-2; tentatively, D is TRBD1 (5 bases). Trimming stripped 4 bases from V and 8 bases from J, with 15 bases between. Per germline, CDR1 SGHRS and CDR2 YFSETQ. The CDR3 consists of 13 residues. The CDR3 coding sequence is TGCGCCAGCAGCCTAGGGACGCCGCGAGGCTACACCTTC. This translates into CASSLGTPRGYTF.

This clonotype occurred a few times. V gene TRBV4-3 combines with J gene TRBJ1-5; D call uncertain. CDR3 size: 14 residues. CDR1 and CDR2 (germline): LGHNA, YSLEER. With 4 bases removed from V and 1 base from J, the gap between germline ends came to 8 bases. The CDR3 loop is CASSLLLSNQPQHF. The CDR3 DNA reads as TGCGCCAGCAGCCTCTTACTCAGCAATCAGCCCCAGCATTTT.